The clone carrying this T cell receptor (beta chain) was seen repeatedly, ten times or more. Its antigen is still unknown. The data originate from a study of T cells in Graves' hyperthyroidism and ophthalmopathy. General study points: Most clonotypes expanded in the thyroid (above 0.001) were also present in blood.

In patients aged 18 to 65, hyperthyroidism was newly diagnosed, with duration under 2 months. Blood sampling occurred at first hyperthyroidism diagnosis, ahead of any ophthalmopathy symptoms. What was amplified from RNA transcripts were TCR beta CDR3 regions. Primed by the HTBI set, a first-round RT-PCR was run on the TCR CDR3. From the multiplex PCR reads, TCRdb called clonotypes with MiXCR, one entry per CDR3 protein. Of fewer than 900,000 distinct CDR3 sequences listed, over 15% are singletons. V gave up 2 bases and J gave up 1 base; unmatched junction bases: 3. The germline V gene encodes CDR1 MNHNS and CDR2 SASEGT. The CDR3 runs to 16 residues.

The sample was blood. V is TRBV6-1 and J is TRBJ2-3; 10 bases map to TRBD2. This sequence was found in a woman between 45 and 60 years old with Graves' hyperthyroidism that later progressed to Graves' ophthalmopathy. DNA of the CDR3: TGTGCCAGCAGTGAATCCCTAGCGGGGGGCACAGATACGCAGTATTTT. This translates into CASSESLAGGTDTQYF.